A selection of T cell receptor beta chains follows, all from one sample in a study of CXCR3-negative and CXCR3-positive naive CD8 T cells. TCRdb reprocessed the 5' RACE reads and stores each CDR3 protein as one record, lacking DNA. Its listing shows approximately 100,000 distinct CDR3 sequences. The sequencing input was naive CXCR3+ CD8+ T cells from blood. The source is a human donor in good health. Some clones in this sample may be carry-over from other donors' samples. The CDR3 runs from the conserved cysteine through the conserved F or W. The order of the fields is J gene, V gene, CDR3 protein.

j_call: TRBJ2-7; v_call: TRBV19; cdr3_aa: CASSIAGAAAYEQYF
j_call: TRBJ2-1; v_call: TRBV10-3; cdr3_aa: CAISDLENEQFF
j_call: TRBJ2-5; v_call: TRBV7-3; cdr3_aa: CASSLKPSWQAQETQYF
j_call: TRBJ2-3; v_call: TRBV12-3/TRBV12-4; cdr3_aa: CASSLFAGGKDTQYF
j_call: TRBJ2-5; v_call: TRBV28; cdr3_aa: CAPAVGPLGAQYF
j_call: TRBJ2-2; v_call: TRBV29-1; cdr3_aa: CSVARETGELFF
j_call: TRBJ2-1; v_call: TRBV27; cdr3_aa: CASKLAGLAGGNEQFF
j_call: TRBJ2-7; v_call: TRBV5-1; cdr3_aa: CASSLGQASYEQYF
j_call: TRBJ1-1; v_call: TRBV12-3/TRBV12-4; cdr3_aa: CASSLISGQGAGTEAFF
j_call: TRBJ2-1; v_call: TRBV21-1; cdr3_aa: CASSKTSGRGSYNEQFF
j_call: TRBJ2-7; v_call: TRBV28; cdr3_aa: CASRFVGASGGNDQYF
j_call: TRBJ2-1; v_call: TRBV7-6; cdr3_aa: CASSPGLALYNEQFF